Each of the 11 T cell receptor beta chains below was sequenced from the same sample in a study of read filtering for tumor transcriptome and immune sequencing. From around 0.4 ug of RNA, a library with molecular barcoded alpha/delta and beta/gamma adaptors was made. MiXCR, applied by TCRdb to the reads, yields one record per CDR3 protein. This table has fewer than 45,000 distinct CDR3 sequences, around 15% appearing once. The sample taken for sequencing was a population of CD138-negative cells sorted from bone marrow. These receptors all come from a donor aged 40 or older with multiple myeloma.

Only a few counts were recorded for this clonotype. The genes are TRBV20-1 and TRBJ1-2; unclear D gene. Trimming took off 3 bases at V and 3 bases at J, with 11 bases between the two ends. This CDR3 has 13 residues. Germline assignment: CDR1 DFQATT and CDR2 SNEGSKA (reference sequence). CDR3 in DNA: TGCAGTGCTAGGAACCGGGCACACTATGGCTACACCTTC. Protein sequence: CSARNRAHYGYTF.

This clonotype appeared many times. CDR3 loop: CASTGTAGANVLTF. CDR3 DNA sequence: TGTGCCAGCACAGGGACAGCTGGGGCCAACGTCCTGACTTTC. V usage is TRBV19 and J usage is TRBJ2-6; TRBD1 matches at 7 bases. V lost 9 bases to trimming and J lost 2 bases; unmatched junction nucleotides: 4. CDR3 length: 14 amino acids. CDR1 and CDR2 (germline): LNHDA, SQIVND (reference sequence).

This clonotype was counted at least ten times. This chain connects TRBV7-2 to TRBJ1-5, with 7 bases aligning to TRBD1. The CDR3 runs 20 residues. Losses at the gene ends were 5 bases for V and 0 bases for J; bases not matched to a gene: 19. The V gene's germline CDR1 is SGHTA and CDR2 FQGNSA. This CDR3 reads CASSPEVGGSHRYSNQPQHF. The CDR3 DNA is TGTGCCAGCAGCCCGGAAGTAGGGGGCTCCCACCGGTATAGCAATCAGCCCCAGCATTTT.

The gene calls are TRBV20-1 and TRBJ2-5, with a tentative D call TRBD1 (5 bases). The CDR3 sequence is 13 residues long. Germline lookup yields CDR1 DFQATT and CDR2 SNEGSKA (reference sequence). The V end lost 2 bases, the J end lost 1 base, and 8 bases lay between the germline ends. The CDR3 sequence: CSARQGAQETQYF. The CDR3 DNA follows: TGCAGTGCTAGACAGGGCGCCCAAGAGACCCAGTACTTC.

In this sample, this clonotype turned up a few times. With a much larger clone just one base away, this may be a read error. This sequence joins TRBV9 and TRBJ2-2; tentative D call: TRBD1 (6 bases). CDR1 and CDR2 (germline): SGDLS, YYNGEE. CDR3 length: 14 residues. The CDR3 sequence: CASSGTVNAGELFF. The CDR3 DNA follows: TGTGCCAGCAGCGGGACAGTGAACGCCGGGGAGCTGTTTTTT.

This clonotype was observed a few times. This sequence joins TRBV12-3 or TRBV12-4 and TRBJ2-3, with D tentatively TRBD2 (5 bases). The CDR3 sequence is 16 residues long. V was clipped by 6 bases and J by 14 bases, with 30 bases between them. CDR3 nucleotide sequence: TGTGCCAGCAGCCTGGACTCTGCGGAACTCAGATACCGTGTGTATTTT. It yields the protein CASSLDSAELRYRVYF.

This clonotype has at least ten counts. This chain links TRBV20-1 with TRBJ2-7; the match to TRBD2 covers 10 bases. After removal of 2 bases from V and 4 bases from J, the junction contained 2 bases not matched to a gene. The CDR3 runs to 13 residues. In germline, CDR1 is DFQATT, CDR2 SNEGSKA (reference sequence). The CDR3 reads CSARTSGTYEQYF. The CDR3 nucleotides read TGCAGTGCTAGAACTAGCGGGACTTACGAGCAGTACTTC.

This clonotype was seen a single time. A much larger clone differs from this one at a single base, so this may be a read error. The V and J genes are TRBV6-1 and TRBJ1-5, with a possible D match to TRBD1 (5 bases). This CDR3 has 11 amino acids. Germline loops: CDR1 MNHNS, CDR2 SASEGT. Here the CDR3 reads CASSDSGPQQF. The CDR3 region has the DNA TGTGCCAGCAGCGACAGCGGGCCCCAGCAGTTT.

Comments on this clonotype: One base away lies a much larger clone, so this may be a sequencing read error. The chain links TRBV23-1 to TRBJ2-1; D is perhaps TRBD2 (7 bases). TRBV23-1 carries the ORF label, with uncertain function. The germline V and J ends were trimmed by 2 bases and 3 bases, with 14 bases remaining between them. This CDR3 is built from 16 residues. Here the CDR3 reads CASSQGEGDFYNEQFF. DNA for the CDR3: TGCGCCAGCAGTCAAGGGGAGGGGGACTTCTACAATGAGCAGTTCTTC.

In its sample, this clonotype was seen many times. CDR3 nucleotide sequence: TGTGCCTCCGAGCGGGAAAATGAGCAGTTCTTC. It yields the protein CASERENEQFF. The V and J genes are TRBV6-2 or TRBV6-3 and TRBJ2-1; 7 nucleotides line up with TRBD2. Germline CDR1 MNHEY, CDR2 SVGEGT. V lost 11 bases to trimming and J lost 7 bases; unmatched junction nucleotides: 5. The length of the CDR3 is 11 residues.

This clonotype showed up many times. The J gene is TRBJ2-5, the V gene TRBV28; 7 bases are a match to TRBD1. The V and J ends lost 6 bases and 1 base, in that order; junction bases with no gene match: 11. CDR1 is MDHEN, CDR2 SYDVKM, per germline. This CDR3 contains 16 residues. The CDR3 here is CASSSRQGRVQETQYF. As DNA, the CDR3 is TGTGCCAGCAGCTCTAGACAGGGTAGGGTCCAAGAGACCCAGTACTTC.